This T cell receptor beta chain came from a study of breast tumors, draining lymph nodes, adjacent tissues (dated by TCRdb to about 2016). Regarding the study in general: The study compared TCR beta repertoires across tumor, adjacent nontumor tissue and axillary lymph nodes from breast cancer patients. In human breast cancer, the study set out to evaluate how tumor, surrounding tissue and draining lymph node repertoires relate to one another and whether T cells may move between these sites.

In regard to this clonotype: No antigen is known for it. No per-base quality is available; no much larger clone lies one base away.

Sequencing took place on an Illumina HiSeq 2000. TCR beta chain libraries were generated by multiplex PCR amplification. The amplified TCR beta chain products were analyzed by high-throughput sequencing. In-frame beta chains were kept once TCRdb had trimmed the public reads at Q25 with fastp and called clones with MiXCR. Rows matching on CDR3 protein sequence are summarized as one entry with the most common DNA and genes. This sample comprises 200,000 to 250,000 distinct CDR3 sequences, approximately 29% of them detected only once. The ten largest make up just over 1.4% of the sample. The CDR3, cysteine through phenylalanine, is 13 amino acids long. The CDR3 DNA has 39 bases and is translated from base 1. Looking up the germline V gene (reference sequence) yields CDR1 MNHNY and CDR2 SVGAGI. Trimming costs V 5 bases and J 14 bases, and their ends lie 19 bases apart. Lymph node samples were obtained from the axillary draining lymph nodes of breast cancer patients.

Here is what the overall study found, with its caveats: The study presented the conclusion that tumor T cells originate in lymph nodes as consistent with a hypothesis, not as something directly demonstrated. The similarity between tumor and nontumor tissue repertoires was significantly greater in luminal-like breast cancer than in basal-like breast cancer. Tumor T-cell repertoires showed less diversity than lymph node repertoires and more diversity than nontumor tissue repertoires, and tumor T-cell repertoires showed preferential V and J gene usage. The data were considered consistent with most tumor T cells being derived from the lymph node and subsequently expanding within tumor tissue.

The receptor comes from a female donor with breast cancer. Some clones in this sample may be carry-over from other donors' samples. The sequence links TRBV6-6 to TRBJ1-5; the D gene lacks a confident call. Sequencing was done on a sample of axillary lymph node tissue. The CDR3 here reads CASSPLAGSYEHF. The DNA reads as follows: TGTGCCAGCAGTCCCCTAGCGGGGTCCTACGAGCATTTT.